Each of the 26 T cell receptor beta chains below was sequenced from the same sample in a study of blood T cell repertoires in COVID-19. Produced via immunoSEQ multiplex PCR; TCRdb's table is partial and in-frame only. The repertoire includes about 140,000 clones, around nine tenths of them detected once, and more than 1.5% sits in the top ten. Sequencing was done on a sample of peripheral blood. The receptors originated from a woman between 55 and 75 years old with acute or convalescent COVID-19.

The chain uses TRBV6-1 and TRBJ2-1; D is uncertain. The germline V and J ends were trimmed by 3 bases and 0 bases, with 12 bases remaining between them. CDR1 and CDR2 (germline): MNHNS, SASEGT. This CDR3 is 16 amino acids long. The CDR3 region is CASSDLGSSSYNEQFF. CDR3 DNA: TGTGCCAGCAGTGATCTGGGCAGCAGCTCCTACAATGAGCAGTTCTTC.

This clone was detected only a few times. The chain recombines TRBV29-1 with TRBJ2-7; 8 bases are a match to TRBD1. The germline CDR1 and CDR2 sequences are SQVTM and ANQGSEA. The CDR3 is 12 amino acids. The junction had 8 bases not matched to a gene; V was cut back by 7 bases and J by 6 bases. The CDR3 is CSGSWTGSEQYF. DNA of the CDR3: TGCAGCGGGTCCTGGACAGGGAGCGAGCAGTACTTC.

On this clone: The sample carries other DNA sequences with the same CDR3. The chain employs TRBV11-3 and TRBJ2-7; TRBD1 might be the D (5 bases). The V end was cut by 2 bases, the J end by 0 bases, with 5 bases between. From germline, CDR1 is SGHNT and CDR2 YENEEA. This CDR3 is built from 13 residues. CDR3 in amino acids: CASSLRGSYEQYF. In DNA, the CDR3 is TGTGCCAGCAGCTTAAGGGGCTCCTACGAGCAGTACTTC.

This clone was seen once. The V and J genes are TRBV6-5 and TRBJ1-4, with D possibly being TRBD1 (5 bases). The CDR3 is 15 residues long. Between the trimmed V and J ends, which lost 0 bases and 4 bases, there was a span of 9 bases. In germline, CDR1 is MNHEY, CDR2 SVGAGI. For the CDR3, the DNA is TGTGCCAGCAGTTACTCAAGGGGTATTAATGAAAAACTGTTTTTT. Amino acids: CASSYSRGINEKLFF.

The rearrangement joins TRBV5-4 to TRBJ1-1; tentative D call: TRBD1 (5 bases). Germline V gene lookup returns CDR1 SGHNT and CDR2 YYREEE (reference sequence). Deletions cut 2 bases from V and 4 bases from J, with 18 bases between. This CDR3 has 16 residues. Written as DNA, the CDR3 is TGTGCCAGCAGCTTTGGGGCGAGGGGAGCGGGCACTGAAGCTTTCTTT. It yields the protein CASSFGARGAGTEAFF.

The genes are TRBV15 and TRBJ1-1; 8 bases fit TRBD1. J was trimmed by 3 bases and V by 6 bases; bases with no gene match: 9. The germline CDR1 and CDR2 sequences are LNHNV and YYDKDF (reference sequence). This CDR3 has 15 amino acids. In nucleotides, the CDR3 is TGTGCCACCAGGGACCGGACAGGGACGGACACTGAAGCTTTCTTT. Translation gives CATRDRTGTDTEAFF.

This chain links TRBV27 with TRBJ2-7; the match to TRBD2 covers 11 bases. With 5 bases clipped from V and 3 bases from J, the junction kept 6 bases outside the gene matches. This CDR3 region has 15 residues. Per germline, CDR1 MNHEY and CDR2 SMNVEV (reference sequence). The CDR3 nucleotides are TGTGCCAGCAGTCCCACTAGCGGGGGCCTCTACGAGCAGTACTTC. Translating it yields CASSPTSGGLYEQYF.

The chain combines TRBV6-2 or TRBV6-3 with TRBJ2-1; a weak D match, TRBD1 (5 bases). This CDR3 is 14 amino acids long. Trimming left V 2 bases short and J 6 bases short, with 11 bases between. The germline CDR1 and CDR2 sequences are MNHEY and SVGEGT. The CDR3 region has the DNA TGTGCCAGCAGTTACGCAGGGATCGGCAATGAGCAGTTCTTC. Translation: CASSYAGIGNEQFF.

The chain links TRBV5-6 to TRBJ2-7, with TRBD2 as a possible D gene (6 bases). Trimming pared 3 bases from V and 4 bases from J, leaving 8 bases between. This CDR3 contains 12 residues. Germline V CDR1 and CDR2: SGHDT, YYEEEE. CDR3: CASSWAGYEQYF. The CDR3, as DNA: TGTGCCAGCAGCTGGGCGGGATACGAGCAGTACTTC.

The rearrangement joins TRBV12-5 to TRBJ1-1, with TRBD1 matching over 7 bases. The V segment lost 6 bases and the J segment 1 base; nucleotides outside the gene matches: 14. Per the germline V gene, CDR1 is LGHNT and CDR2 is FRNRAP. The CDR3 has 17 amino acids. The CDR3 region has the DNA TGTGCTAGTGGCCCATACAGGGGCTTTTGGTGGAACACTGAAGCTTTCTTT. This translates into CASGPYRGFWWNTEAFF.

V and J are TRBV5-1 and TRBJ2-7; possibly TRBD2 for D (7 bases). Germline assignment: CDR1 SGHRS and CDR2 YFSETQ. Trimming took off 0 bases at V and 1 base at J, with 14 bases between the two ends. The CDR3 is 16 residues long. The chain's CDR3 is CASSLVAGASSYEQYF. CDR3 nucleotide sequence: TGCGCCAGCAGCTTGGTTGCGGGGGCGAGTTCCTACGAGCAGTACTTC. Complete variable domain (other parts from reference TRBV5-1 and TRBJ2-7): KAGVTQTPRYLIKTRGQQVTLSCSPISGHRSVSWYQQTPGQGLQFLFEYFSETQRNKGNFPGRFSGRQFSNSRSEMNVSTLELGDSALYLCASSLVAGASSYEQYFGPGTRLTVT.

The chain joins TRBV7-2 to TRBJ1-2, with D possibly matching TRBD1 (5 bases). Germline CDR1 SGHTA, CDR2 FQGNSA. The CDR3 contains 12 residues. V was trimmed by 7 bases and J by 5 bases, leaving 11 bases between them. The CDR3 region is CASTLDSYGYTF. The CDR3 DNA reads as TGTGCCAGCACCCTCGACAGTTATGGCTACACCTTC.

The chain joins TRBV9 to TRBJ1-1, with 7 positions matching TRBD1. The length of the CDR3 is 15 residues. V shed 1 base, J shed 3 bases, and the junction held 6 bases outside the gene matches. CDR1 SGDLS and CDR2 YYNGEE come from the germline V gene. The CDR3 spells CASSVLGGQYTEAFF. The CDR3 coding sequence is TGTGCCAGCAGCGTACTCGGGGGACAGTACACTGAAGCTTTCTTT. Combining the CDR3 with reference TRBV9 and TRBJ1-1 gives the whole variable domain DSGVTQTPKHLITATGQRVTLRCSPRSGDLSVYWYQQSLDQGLQFLIQYYNGEERAKGNILERFSAQQFPDLHSELNLSSLELGDSALYFCASSVLGGQYTEAFFGQGTRLTVV.

The chain has TRBV24-1 and TRBJ2-5; weak D call: TRBD1 (6 bases). The germline gives CDR1 KGHDR, CDR2 SFDVKD. The CDR3 runs to 16 residues. The V gene lost 2 bases and the J gene lost 5 bases, with 17 bases spanning the gap. CDR3 sequence: CATSDWGTQGEETQYF. CDR3 DNA: TGTGCCACCAGTGATTGGGGCACACAGGGTGAGGAGACCCAGTACTTC.

This clone was seen only once. V usage is TRBV4-2 and J usage is TRBJ1-2, with a tentative D call TRBD1 (6 bases). The germline V gene encodes CDR1 LGHNA and CDR2 YNFKEQ. V was shortened by 0 bases and J by 4 bases, with 24 bases between the two germline ends. The CDR3 covers 19 residues. The CDR3 DNA is TGTGCCAGCAGCCAAGAACCGGTTAATCGCAGGGGTCTCCCCTATGGCTACACCTTC. Translation: CASSQEPVNRRGLPYGYTF.

This chain uses TRBV9 with TRBJ1-3; 8 bases line up with TRBD1. There are 14 residues in the CDR3. The trim removed 3 bases at V and 1 base at J, leaving 0 bases unmatched. CDR1 is SGDLS, CDR2 YYNGEE, per germline. The CDR3: CASSDRGSGNTIYF. In DNA, the CDR3 is TGTGCCAGCAGCGACAGGGGGTCTGGAAACACCATATATTTT.

The chain couples TRBV6-4 to TRBJ1-2, with D uncertain. The CDR3 consists of 12 residues. In germline, CDR1 is MRHNA, CDR2 SNTAGT. V was clipped by 8 bases and J by 2 bases, with 9 bases between them. CDR3: CASYQQNYGYTF. The CDR3 DNA follows: TGTGCCAGCTATCAACAAAACTATGGCTACACCTTC.

The chain has TRBV24-1 and TRBJ1-2, with TRBD1 as a possible D gene (5 bases). CDR1 is KGHDR, CDR2 SFDVKD, per germline. V dropped 9 bases and J dropped 2 bases, with 12 bases sitting between them. CDR3 length: 13 residues. The CDR3 is CATGSGGNYGYTF. The DNA of the CDR3 is TGTGCCACCGGCTCCGGGGGGAACTATGGCTACACCTTC.

This chain joins TRBV6-6 and TRBJ1-5, with 7 bases identical to TRBD1. The V gene end was trimmed by 7 bases and the J gene end by 1 base; junction bases not matched to a gene: 4. Germline V gene lookup returns CDR1 MNHNY and CDR2 SVGAGI (reference sequence). The CDR3 extends over 14 amino acids. DNA of the CDR3: TGTGCCAGCACCCCGGGACAGAGCAATCAGCCCCAGCATTTT. It specifies CASTPGQSNQPQHF.

V gene TRBV5-1 combines with J gene TRBJ2-3, with TRBD2 identical over 7 bases. The length of the CDR3 is 16 residues. The germline V gene encodes CDR1 SGHRS and CDR2 YFSETQ. V shed 0 bases, J shed 2 bases, and the junction held 6 bases outside the gene matches. The CDR3 sequence is CASSLGGGGATDTQYF. CDR3 DNA: TGCGCCAGCAGCTTGGGCGGGGGAGGCGCCACAGATACGCAGTATTTT.

The CDR3, as DNA: TGTGCCAGCAGCTTAGGTCTAGCGGGGGGGAACGATGAGCAGTTCTTC. Translating it yields CASSLGLAGGNDEQFF. The V and J genes are TRBV7-8 and TRBJ2-1; TRBD2 agrees at 12 bases. Germline CDR1 SGHVS, CDR2 FQNEAQ. The CDR3 covers 16 residues. The junction had 6 bases not matched to a gene; V was cut back by 1 base and J by 8 bases.

The V call is TRBV7-8, the J call TRBJ1-2, with 8 bases lining up with TRBD1. The CDR3 runs 15 residues. CDR1 and CDR2 from the germline V gene are SGHVS and FQNEAQ. V lost 4 bases, J lost 4 bases, and 8 bases stayed unmatched. DNA for the CDR3: TGTGCCAGCAGCTCCTTCGGCGGGACAGGCTATGGCTACACCTTC. It encodes CASSSFGGTGYGYTF.

The chain employs TRBV19 and TRBJ1-5; 7 nucleotides agree with TRBD1. The CDR3 has 14 amino acids. The ends lost 3 bases at V and 4 bases at J; junction bases unmatched: 3. The germline V gene has CDR1 LNHDA and CDR2 SQIVND (reference sequence). CDR3 region: CASSIDRENQPQHF. Written as DNA, the CDR3 is TGTGCCAGTAGTATTGACAGGGAAAATCAGCCCCAGCATTTT.

This sequence joins TRBV30 and TRBJ1-6, with D tentatively TRBD1 (6 bases). This CDR3 region has 15 residues. V lost 0 bases and J 5 bases, leaving 11 bases between the germline ends. The germline CDR1 and CDR2 sequences are GTSNPN and SVGIG (reference sequence). DNA for the CDR3: TGTGCCTGGAGTGTGTTGGGGGCGGATAATTCACCCCTCCACTTT. Translation gives CAWSVLGADNSPLHF. The variable domain in full, with the rest retrieved from reference TRBV30 and TRBJ1-6, is SQTIHQWPATLVQPVGSPLSLECTVEGTSNPNLYWYRQAAGRGLQLLFYSVGIGQISSEVPQNLSASRPQDRQFILSSKKLLLSDSGFYLCAWSVLGADNSPLHFGNGTRLTVT.

CDR3 nucleotides: TGTGCCAGCAGTGATCCGGGGACAGGGGAGATCTATGGCTACACCTTC. The encoded protein is CASSDPGTGEIYGYTF. The chain couples TRBV25-1 to TRBJ1-2; 10 nucleotides align to TRBD1. This CDR3 contains 16 residues. V shed 3 bases, J shed 4 bases, and the junction held 8 bases outside the gene matches. Germline V gene lookup returns CDR1 MGHDK and CDR2 SYGVNS.

This chain links TRBV4-3 with TRBJ1-4, with D perhaps TRBD1 (5 bases). This CDR3 contains 14 residues. Germline-derived CDR1 and CDR2 are LGHNA and YSLEER. The V end lost 3 bases, the J end lost 8 bases, and 13 bases lay between the germline ends. The CDR3 spells CASSQGGEEEKLFF. The CDR3 DNA follows: TGCGCCAGCAGCCAGGGAGGGGAAGAGGAAAAACTGTTTTTT.